Sequencing of this T cell receptor (beta chain) was carried out in a study of tumor-infiltrating lymphocytes in primary liver carcinoma. General study findings and limits: Tumor-adjacent and tumor-blood pairs shared less of their repertoires than tumor region pairs shared. Researchers did not compare CD4+ and CD8+ repertoires, as samples were bulk unsorted.

Researchers drew blood RNA from unsorted whole blood and extracted germline DNA as well. Starting material of 500 ng total RNA yielded TCR beta cDNA via a constant-region primer. Employing slightly modified ARM-PCR, three nested multiplex PCR rounds were run, and these gave rise to the TCR beta libraries. Each of the first two PCR rounds ran roughly 9 cycles with TRBV1-TRBV30 forward and C-beta reverse primers. MiXCR, applied by TCRdb to the multiplex PCR reads, yields one record per CDR3 protein. The sample lists some 320,000 distinct CDR3 sequences, roughly 60% occurring once. Germline V gives CDR1 SGHAT, CDR2 FQNNGV. The CDR3 extends over 15 amino acids. V lost 1 base to trimming and J lost 1 base; unmatched junction nucleotides: 4. This clonotype is labeled medium-sized. Its target is unknown.

This TCR was sampled from a middle-aged man with primary liver carcinoma and hepatitis B virus infection. This sequence joins TRBV11-2 and TRBJ2-7; 7 nucleotides align to TRBD2. Source material: peripheral blood. CDR3 DNA: TGTGCCAGCAGCTTAGGGGGGAGGGCTTCCTACGAGCAGTACTTC. Protein sequence: CASSLGGRASYEQYF.